The next 10 T cell receptor beta chains were all read from a single sample in a study of Graves' ophthalmopathy and Graves' hyperthyroidism. Transcripts of RNA were the source for amplifying TCR beta CDR3 regions. HTBI primers were used in a first-round RT-PCR, which preceded a second-round multiplex PCR. MiXCR, run by TCRdb on the multiplex PCR reads, gives a single entry per CDR3 protein. The top ten clones hold 8.5% to 14% of a sample with approximately 1.2 million distinct CDR3 sequences, about 36% of them seen once. The sample taken for sequencing was peripheral blood or thyroid tissue (not recorded which). These receptors were obtained from an adult man with Graves' hyperthyroidism.

This clonotype was counted at least ten times. The gene calls are TRBV7-2 and TRBJ2-7, with D possibly matching TRBD1 (6 bases). CDR1 and CDR2 from the germline V gene are SGHTA and FQGNSA. This CDR3 is 13 amino acids long. V lost 5 bases, J lost 2 bases, and 10 bases lay in between. CDR3 protein: CASSPDSTYEQYF. As DNA, the CDR3 is TGTGCCAGCAGCCCGGACAGCACCTACGAGCAGTACTTC.

This clonotype was seen many times. The rearrangement links TRBV7-2 to TRBJ2-5; D may be TRBD2 (5 bases). This CDR3 has 15 residues. Trimming shortened V by 1 base and J by 2 bases, and 11 bases separated the two germline ends. Germline values: CDR1 SGHTA, CDR2 FQGNSA. CDR3 bases: TGTGCCAGCAGCTTAGGGAGGCGGGCACAAGAGACCCAGTACTTC. It codes for CASSLGRRAQETQYF.

Many counts were recorded for this clonotype. The chain is built from TRBV10-3 and TRBJ2-5; a possible D gene is TRBD2 (6 bases). The CDR3 is 12 residues long. Germline lookup yields CDR1 ENHRY and CDR2 SYGVKD. Trimming pared 10 bases from V and 1 base from J, leaving 10 bases between. The CDR3 DNA follows: TGTGCCACCACTAGCTCCCAAGAGACCCAGTACTTC. Translated, it gives CATTSSQETQYF.

Only a few counts were recorded for this clonotype. This chain joins TRBV5-4 and TRBJ1-1; a possible D gene is TRBD1 (6 bases). Deletions cut 3 bases from V and 6 bases from J, with 12 bases between. CDR3 length: 13 amino acids. Germline CDR1 is SGHNT and CDR2 is YYREEE (reference sequence). The CDR3: CASSSPGGPEAFF. Here the CDR3 DNA reads TGTGCCAGCAGCTCCCCTGGGGGGCCTGAAGCTTTCTTT.

The J gene is TRBJ2-2, the V gene TRBV7-2; 14 nucleotides line up with TRBD2. There are 18 residues in the CDR3. Germline CDR1 reads SGHTA; CDR2 reads FQGNSA. J lost 6 bases, V lost 2 bases, and 8 bases had no gene match. This CDR3 is CASSLSIRTSGRPGELFF. CDR3 sequence (DNA): TGTGCCAGCAGCTTAAGCATCCGGACTAGCGGGAGGCCCGGGGAGCTGTTTTTT.

This clonotype was seen repeatedly, ten times or more. The chain is built from TRBV7-9 and TRBJ2-6, with D perhaps matching TRBD2 (6 bases). Germline CDR1 SEHNR, CDR2 FQNEAQ (reference sequence). V lost 8 bases to trimming and J lost 0 bases, with 20 bases between them. The CDR3 length is 18 residues. The DNA of the CDR3 is TGTGCCAGCCCCCCCCCGGGGACTTTCCGCTCTGGGGCCAACGTCCTGACTTTC. Protein product: CASPPPGTFRSGANVLTF.

V and J are TRBV6-2 or TRBV6-3 and TRBJ1-5, with D possibly matching TRBD1 (5 bases). Germline CDR1 MNHEY, CDR2 SVGEGT. Trimming shortened V by 7 bases and J by 3 bases, and 22 bases separated the two germline ends. CDR3 length: 17 residues. The CDR3 here is CASIEHGDLSLNQPQHF. The DNA of the CDR3 is TGTGCCAGCATTGAGCACGGGGACCTTTCCCTCAATCAGCCCCAGCATTTT.

The sample holds a few counts of this clonotype. J is TRBJ1-6 and V is TRBV30; no firm D call. The CDR3 length is 15 residues. V was shortened by 0 bases and J by 9 bases, with 15 bases between the two germline ends. Per germline, CDR1 GTSNPN and CDR2 SVGIG (reference sequence). CDR3: CAWSVQRSAISPLHF. In DNA, the CDR3 is TGTGCCTGGAGTGTACAACGTTCGGCGATTTCACCCCTCCACTTT.

This chain connects TRBV29-1 to TRBJ1-2; D not certain. The CDR3 spans 11 residues. Germline-derived CDR1 and CDR2 are SQVTM and ANQGSEA. The CDR3 DNA reads TGCAGTGCAGAAGGCGACTATGGCTACACCTTC. Translated: CSAEGDYGYTF. Full variable domain (rest looked up from reference TRBV29-1 and TRBJ1-2): SAVISQKPSRDICQRGTSLTIQCQVDSQVTMMFWYRQQPGQSLTLIATANQGSEATYESGFVIDKFPISRPNLTFSTLTVSNMSPEDSSIYLCSAEGDYGYTFGSGTRLTVV.

This clonotype appeared many times. The rearrangement links TRBV2 to TRBJ2-7, with D tentatively TRBD1 or TRBD2 (5 bases each). The V gene lost 3 bases and the J gene lost 6 bases, with 15 bases spanning the gap. Looked up from germline, CDR1 is SNHLY and CDR2 is FYNNEI. The CDR3 runs to 14 residues. For the CDR3, the DNA is TGTGCCAGCAGTGAGCCCGGGACCTGGGGCGAGCAGTACTTC. Protein sequence: CASSEPGTWGEQYF.